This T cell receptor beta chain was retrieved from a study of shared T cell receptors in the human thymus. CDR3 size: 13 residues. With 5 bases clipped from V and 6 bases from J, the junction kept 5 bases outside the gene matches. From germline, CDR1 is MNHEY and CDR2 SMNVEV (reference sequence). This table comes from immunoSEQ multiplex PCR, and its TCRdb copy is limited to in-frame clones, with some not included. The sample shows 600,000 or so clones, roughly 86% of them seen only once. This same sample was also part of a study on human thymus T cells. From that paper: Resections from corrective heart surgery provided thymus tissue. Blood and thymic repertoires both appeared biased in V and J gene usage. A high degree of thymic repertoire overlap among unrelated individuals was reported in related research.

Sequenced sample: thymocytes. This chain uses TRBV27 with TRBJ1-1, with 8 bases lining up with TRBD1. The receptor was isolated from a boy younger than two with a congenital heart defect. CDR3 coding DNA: TGTGCCAGCAGTCACCAGGGGGCCGCTGAAGCTTTCTTT. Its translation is CASSHQGAAEAFF.